These 11 T cell receptor beta chains share one sample of origin, sequenced in a study of prognosis after radiotherapy for stage I lung cancer. TCR beta CDR3 was amplified from genomic DNA by two-round multiplex PCR. Round-one PCR had primers specific to each TRBV and TRBJ gene. TCRdb re-called the multiplex PCR reads with MiXCR, one entry per CDR3 protein. The sample yields roughly 32,000 distinct CDR3 sequences, approximately 46% seen once. This specimen consisted of PBMCs, obtained before or after stereotactic body radiation therapy (not recorded which). The receptor source for this set is a donor aged 50 or older with non-small cell lung cancer.

Ten or more counts support this clonotype. The germline gene is not matched at one end of the junction; a read error may be the cause. This rearrangement joins TRBV25-1 to TRBJ2-3; D remains unclear. This CDR3 region has 15 residues. CDR1 MGHDK and CDR2 SYGVNS come from the germline V gene. This chain's CDR3 is CASSEWSDSTDTQCF. The CDR3 DNA reads as TGTGCCAGCAGTGAATGGTCTGATAGCACAGATACGCAGTGTTTT.

The chain recombines TRBV5-1 with TRBJ2-2; the D gene is possibly TRBD2 (5 bases). The CDR3 consists of 15 residues. CDR1 and CDR2 from the germline V gene are SGHRS and YFSETQ. The V gene lost 2 bases and the J gene lost 0 bases, with 8 bases spanning the gap. DNA of the CDR3: TGCGCCAGCAGCTTAGGGCGGGCGAACACCGGGGAGCTGTTTTTT. This codes for CASSLGRANTGELFF.

The chain couples TRBV24-1 to TRBJ2-6; D possibly corresponds to TRBD1 (5 bases). The V gene lost 11 bases and the J gene lost 0 bases, with 13 bases spanning the gap. Germline CDR1 and CDR2: KGHDR and SFDVKD. This CDR3 region has 15 residues. The CDR3 DNA is TGTGCCATTGGGGCCTCCTACTCTGGGGCCAACGTCCTGACTTTC. It is translated as CAIGASYSGANVLTF.

This clonotype was seen ten or more times. The chain joins TRBV29-1 to TRBJ2-2, with TRBD2 matching over 10 bases. The length of the CDR3 is 14 residues. V shed 3 bases, J shed 6 bases, and the junction held 4 bases outside the gene matches. Germline V gene data show CDR1 as SQVTM and CDR2 as ANQGSEA. The CDR3 DNA follows: TGCAGCGTTGACACTAGCGGGACTTCCGGGGAGCTGTTTTTT. Protein sequence: CSVDTSGTSGELFF.

This clonotype is categorized as medium-sized. V and J are TRBV20-1 and TRBJ2-7; the D gene could be TRBD1 or TRBD2 (5 bases each). CDR3 size: 13 residues. Germline V lookup: CDR1 DFQATT, CDR2 SNEGSKA (reference sequence). The V end lost 5 bases, the J end lost 2 bases, and 13 bases lay between the germline ends. CDR3 DNA: TGCAGTGCTTCCGGGACCCCAACCTACGAGCAGTACTTC. Protein sequence: CSASGTPTYEQYF.

Ten or more counts support this clonotype. The chain couples TRBV5-4 to TRBJ2-7, with D possibly matching TRBD1 (5 bases). In germline, CDR1 is SGHNT, CDR2 YYREEE (reference sequence). The CDR3 has 13 amino acids. The germline V and J ends were trimmed by 4 bases and 2 bases, with 10 bases remaining between them. The CDR3 sequence is CASSLDRAYEQYF. The CDR3 nucleotides read TGTGCCAGCAGCCTTGACAGAGCCTACGAGCAGTACTTC.

This clonotype has ten or more counts. V is TRBV2 and J is TRBJ2-1; tentatively, D is TRBD2 (5 bases). Germline V gene lookup returns CDR1 SNHLY and CDR2 FYNNEI. This CDR3 has 13 amino acids. V was clipped by 4 bases and J by 12 bases, with 16 bases between them. The chain's CDR3 is CASSGRSGPRQFF. The DNA of the CDR3 is TGTGCCAGCAGTGGGAGGAGCGGACCTCGGCAGTTCTTC. The full variable domain, in which reference TRBV2 and TRBJ2-1 provide the parts outside the CDR3, is EPEVTQTPSHQVTQMGQEVILRCVPISNHLYFYWYRQILGQKVEFLVSFYNNEISEKSEIFDDQFSVERPDGSNFTLKIRSTKLEDSAMYFCASSGRSGPRQFFGPGTRLTVL.

This chain joins TRBV24-1 and TRBJ2-1; D is unresolved. Germline V lookup: CDR1 KGHDR, CDR2 SFDVKD. V lost 8 bases, J lost 9 bases, and 13 bases lay in between. The CDR3 runs 12 residues. The CDR3 sequence is CATMKHVPEQFF. The CDR3 coding sequence is TGTGCCACCATGAAACACGTACCTGAGCAGTTCTTC.

This sequence joins TRBV24-1 and TRBJ2-7; TRBD2 aligns across 7 bases. Germline V gene data show CDR1 as KGHDR and CDR2 as SFDVKD. The CDR3 covers 13 residues. The ends lost 12 bases at V and 8 bases at J; junction bases unmatched: 15. The CDR3 DNA follows: TGTGCCCCCCGGCGGGAGTCGGGGGACCAGCAGTACTTC. Translation: CAPRRESGDQQYF.

In this sample, this clonotype turned up many times. The V gene is TRBV5-1, the J gene TRBJ2-2; the D gene is possibly TRBD2 (6 bases). The CDR3 loop spans 14 amino acids. Per the germline V gene, CDR1 is SGHRS and CDR2 is YFSETQ. V was clipped by 0 bases and J by 7 bases, with 10 bases between them. DNA for the CDR3: TGCGCCAGCAGCTTGGGGCTAGCGATCGGGGAGCTGTTTTTT. Amino acids: CASSLGLAIGELFF.

This clonotype was picked up a small number of times. The chain couples TRBV11-1 to TRBJ2-2; maybe TRBD2 (6 bases). CDR3 size: 14 residues. The ends were cut back, 5 bases at V and 6 bases at J, with 13 bases in the middle. Per germline, CDR1 SGHAT and CDR2 FQDESV (reference sequence). The CDR3 sequence: CASSREPQAGELFF. The CDR3 DNA reads TGTGCCAGCAGCCGGGAGCCGCAGGCCGGGGAGCTGTTTTTT.